The 11 T cell receptor beta chains below all came from one sample that was sequenced in a study of CD8 T cells in Susac syndrome. Reverse transcription of roughly 0.5 to 1 ug RNA used random hexamers. One entry per CDR3 protein results from TCRdb running MiXCR on the immunoSEQ multiplex PCR reads. The repertoire holds hundreds of thousands of distinct CDR3 sequences, around 93% seen once, with less than 0.075% in the top ten. The source material was CD4+ T cells from PBMCs. The source is a human donor with multiple sclerosis.

The chain has TRBV20-1 and TRBJ2-3; D not certain. Germline-derived CDR1 and CDR2 are DFQATT and SNEGSKA (reference sequence). The CDR3 has 14 amino acids. V was pared by 6 bases and J by 0 bases, with 13 bases between. The CDR3 DNA sequence: TGCAGTGCCCGTGGTCGAGTTAGCACAGATACGCAGTATTTT. Translated: CSARGRVSTDTQYF.

The chain is built from TRBV6-6 and TRBJ1-1; D is ambiguous. Germline V gene lookup returns CDR1 MNHNY and CDR2 SVGAGI (reference sequence). The CDR3 sequence is 11 residues long. V was pared by 4 bases and J by 5 bases, with 5 bases between. The CDR3 DNA reads TGTGCCAGCAGTTGGAGGACTGAAGCTTTCTTT. Its protein product is CASSWRTEAFF.

The DNA for the CDR3 is TGTGCCAGCAGTCGGGACAGGGGACAAGAAAAACTGTTTTTT. Translated: CASSRDRGQEKLFF. V and J are TRBV2 and TRBJ1-4; 10 nucleotides match TRBD1. CDR3 length equals 14 residues. V gave up 5 bases and J gave up 8 bases; unmatched junction bases: 5. The germline V gene encodes CDR1 SNHLY and CDR2 FYNNEI.

The chain is built from TRBV20-1 and TRBJ2-1; 12 bases match TRBD2. Germline V gives CDR1 DFQATT, CDR2 SNEGSKA (reference sequence). With V trimmed by 5 bases and J by 0 bases, 11 bases remained unmatched. The CDR3 has 18 residues. Here the CDR3 reads CSASRTSGTARSYNEQFF. In DNA, the CDR3 is TGCAGTGCTTCCCGGACTAGCGGGACAGCTCGCTCCTACAATGAGCAGTTCTTC.

V and J are TRBV6-5 and TRBJ1-2, with D possibly TRBD1 on 5 matching bases. CDR3 length: 16 residues. V was trimmed by 2 bases and J by 0 bases, leaving 13 bases between them. Per the germline V gene, CDR1 is MNHEY and CDR2 is SVGAGI. The CDR3 reads CASSYRGVRANYGYTF. Here the CDR3 DNA reads TGTGCCAGCAGTTACCGGGGGGTGCGAGCTAACTATGGCTACACCTTC.

The chain recombines TRBV11-2 with TRBJ1-2; 7 bases are a match to TRBD1. The V gene's germline CDR1 is SGHAT and CDR2 FQNNGV. This CDR3 region has 13 residues. Trimming cost V 5 bases and J 12 bases; bases outside gene matches: 12. The CDR3 here is CASSPRARGEDTF. As DNA, the CDR3 is TGTGCCAGCAGCCCCAGGGCCAGGGGGGAGGACACCTTC.

V is TRBV19 and J is TRBJ1-1; D is possibly TRBD1 (5 bases). V was cut by 0 bases and J by 1 base, with 6 bases left in between. There are 14 residues in the CDR3. Germline CDR1 and CDR2: LNHDA and SQIVND (reference sequence). The CDR3 nucleotides are TGTGCCAGTAGTATAGAGGGGGGGAACACTGAAGCTTTCTTT. This encodes CASSIEGGNTEAFF. Drawing the rest from reference TRBV19 and TRBJ1-1, the complete variable domain is DGGITQSPKYLFRKEGQNVTLSCEQNLNHDAMYWYRQDPGQGLRLIYYSQIVNDFQKGDIAEGYSVSREKKESFPLTVTSAQKNPTAFYLCASSIEGGNTEAFFGQGTRLTVV.

The chain employs TRBV3-1 and TRBJ1-1; no reliable D call. The CDR3 totals 11 residues. The V end was cut by 3 bases, the J end by 8 bases, with 7 bases between. The germline CDR1 and CDR2 sequences are LGHDT and YNNKEL (reference sequence). Here the CDR3 reads CASSHLNEAFF. The CDR3 bases are TGTGCCAGCAGCCACCTTAACGAAGCTTTCTTT.

This sequence joins TRBV12-3 or TRBV12-4 and TRBJ2-2, with a possible D match to TRBD1 (6 bases). The CDR3 spans 16 residues. Trimming shortened V by 3 bases and J by 2 bases, and 13 bases separated the two germline ends. Written as DNA, the CDR3 is TGTGCCAGCAGTTTTTCCCTGGACAGTAACACCGGGGAGCTGTTTTTT. It is translated as CASSFSLDSNTGELFF.

The V and J genes are TRBV5-1 and TRBJ2-2, with 7 bases that match TRBD2. Trimming cost V 0 bases and J 5 bases; bases outside gene matches: 10. Germline V gene lookup returns CDR1 SGHRS and CDR2 YFSETQ. The CDR3 is made up of 17 amino acids. The CDR3 loop reads CASSLGRGGRETGELFF. The CDR3 nucleotides read TGCGCCAGCAGCTTGGGAAGAGGCGGGAGAGAAACCGGGGAGCTGTTTTTT.

This chain connects TRBV5-1 to TRBJ1-1; a possible D gene is TRBD1 (5 bases). The V gene's germline CDR1 is SGHRS and CDR2 YFSETQ. CDR3 length: 13 amino acids. Trimming left V 3 bases short and J 1 base short, with 7 bases between. The CDR3 region has the DNA TGCGCCAGCAGCTGGACAAGGAACACTGAAGCTTTCTTT. This translates into CASSWTRNTEAFF.